Sequencing of this TCR beta chain was carried out in a study of cytomegalovirus exposure and HLA in healthy donors (dated by TCRdb to between 2016 and 2019). Concerning the study at large: An earlier analysis of some 620 of the donors reported under 300 Gb of sequence data and approximately 120 million unique TCR beta sequences obtained from about 179 million T cells. About 310 gigabases of sequencing data and tens of millions of unique TCR sequences were included in an early release covering roughly 600 HLA-typed donors. Of the roughly 400 genotyped donors, approximately 83% fell in the genetic ancestry cluster associated with self-reported Caucasian donors. The aim of the study was to test whether cataloging public T cell receptors could identify signatures of past pathogen exposure. The study profiled the T cell repertoires of hundreds of subjects by immunosequencing and related them to cytomegalovirus serostatus. Besides the first cohort of around 670 subjects, a separate validation cohort made up of over a hundred different subjects was used. To predict cytomegalovirus infection status, the study combined high-throughput TCR immunosequencing, statistical association of individual TCRs with disease status, and machine learning. In a later analysis, previously published TCR beta repertoires from more than 500 donors were re-analyzed and high-resolution HLA genotyping was added so that TCR occurrence patterns could be studied. The later analysis used no new phenotypic data to find candidate immune exposures, relying instead on TCR beta sequences and their occurrence across donors. An earlier analysis of 587 of the donors used high-throughput TCR beta sequencing to judge whether each TCR beta V gene segment behaved as functional or pseudogenic. Donor age, sex, ethnicity and CMV serostatus were collected together with the repertoire data. Genome-wide SNP genotypes for about 60% of the roughly 700 donors were used in a later genetic analysis, which treated that subset as a discovery cohort. All discovery cohort repertoires had been generated using a single sequencing platform. Both class I and class II loci were covered by HLA typing, at four-digit resolution. Typing coverage varied by locus: about 629-630 donors for A, B, C, DRB1 and DQB1; roughly 520 for DQA1; over 600 for DPA1; approximately 450 for DPB1. A handful of DR-DQ haplotypes were treated as single units for association and clustering because of strong linkage in the cohort. Among 300 to 500 genotyped donors of the cohort, an average of approximately 240,000 unique TCR beta nucleotide sequences was sequenced per donor, of which about 20% were non-productive.

The library was obtained by the immunoSEQ multiplex PCR assay. For the multiplex PCR, a mixture combining 60 forward primers for TCR Vbeta segments and 13 reverse primers for TCR Jbeta segments was used. A multiplex PCR assay on genomic DNA amplified the CDR3 region of rearranged TCR beta genes. The amplified TCR beta libraries were sequenced on the Illumina HiSeq System as 87-base-pair reads. Under the source paper's analysis protocol: A later analysis tallied tens of millions of unique TCR beta chains across the 700 or so repertoires, and around 10 million of those chains were shared by two or more donors. Raw reads were error-corrected and collapsed into unique sequences by a nearest-neighbor algorithm in which closely related sequences were merged to remove PCR and sequencing errors. CDR3 sequences were aligned to IMGT reference sequences to assign V, D and J gene segments. For a sequence to be retained, a match of at least six nucleotides was required to both a V gene segment and a J gene segment. A rearrangement was called productive if the CDR3 had no stop codons and remained in frame with V and J, and every other rearrangement was called non-productive. Following IMGT convention, CDR3 was defined as the stretch from the second conserved V-encoded cysteine up to the conserved J-encoded phenylalanine. Sequences without an unambiguous match to a single V gene segment were excluded from the earlier analysis of a few hundred of the donors. An earlier analysis of some 610 of the donors called V segments functional above 56.7% productive rearrangements and segregating when the between-donor standard deviation exceeded 5%. A statistical classification framework was developed to diagnose cytomegalovirus status using the catalog of TCR beta chain sequences. In a later analysis, V and J genes were assigned by comparing TCR nucleotide sequences against IMGT/GENE-DB human TR gene sequences. A later analysis assigned CDR3 sequences and most-parsimonious VDJ recombination scenarios with the TCRdist pipeline. In a later analysis, every TCR beta chain was defined by the combination of its CDR3 amino acid sequence and its V-gene family, and reads without a unique V-gene family were dropped. As a way to deal with suspected cross-contamination and a sequencing artifact, a later analysis dropped approximately 570 nucleotide sequences that were highly shared and had low generation probability. In a later analysis, a clonal expansion index for each public chain was calculated from normalized within-repertoire ranks of inferred template counts. Generation probabilities in a later analysis came from a VDJ recombination model fitted to out-of-frame rearrangements, and those results were checked against IGoR. In a later analysis, TCR-TCR, TCR-HLA and TCR-CMV co-occurrence was scored with hypergeometric tests, and a repertoire-size bias correction was applied to TCR pairs. In a later analysis, false discovery rates were estimated by permuting HLA or CMV assignments 20 times. In a later analysis, co-occurring TCRs were grouped with DBSCAN, and TCRdist sequence similarity was added when clustering was performed within HLA-allele-positive subsets. Repertoires with fewer than 30,000 or more than 120,000 public chains, plus five repertoires with anomalous nucleotide sharing, were excluded from co-occurrence clustering. Entries here come from immuneACCESS through TCRdb and include only in-frame sequences with V and J called. Some clones fail to appear in such tables; in the studies checked, an unresolved V gene covers under half of the shortfall, and the cause of the remainder is unknown. V, J and clone size reflect that table, while D and trimming were determined from the DNA. The sample contains 210,000 or so clones, approximately 81% of them found a single time. The ten largest make up 1.3% of the sample.

From the cysteine through the phenylalanine, the CDR3 covers 15 amino acids. Kept here is only the CDR3 DNA, which spans 45 bases and is read in frame from base 1. Here V drops 1 base and J drops 3 bases, and the junction holds 5 bases not matched to any gene. In the germline V gene, CDR1 corresponds to SGHRS and CDR2 to YFSETQ. The cohort comprised 710 or so healthy bone marrow donors. Cohort members were all nominally healthy when sampled, although unrecorded immune exposures were likely present. Of the approximately 610 cohort members, 250 to 300 had positive CMV serostatus and fewer than 450 had negative CMV serostatus, and CMV serostatus was not recorded for the donor. A peripheral blood sample was collected from each donor, and TCR beta sequencing was performed on peripheral blood mononuclear cells. The Qiagen DNeasy Blood Extraction Kit was used to extract genomic DNA from the blood cell samples.

What the authors observed across the whole study: Correlated functional status among segregating V segments might be attributable to linkage disequilibrium, but an unknown experimental factor could not be ruled out. According to a later analysis, most CMV-associated TCR beta chains appeared to be HLA-restricted, and the HLA associations seemed to be driven largely by CMV exposure. In a later analysis, HLA-associated TCR beta chains were found to be more clonally expanded and to have lower generation probabilities than equally common non-associated chains. A later analysis reported that several top co-occurrence clusters appeared linked to parvovirus B19, influenza, CMV and Epstein-Barr virus. Because counts were too low, roughly 16 rarely observed V segments, including chromosome 9 orphons, were left out of the earlier analysis of several hundred of the donors. In a later genetic analysis, a missense DCLRE1C variant was associated with V-gene and J-gene trimming of TCR beta chains, and the association was replicated in an independent cohort. A few of the identified cytomegalovirus-associated TCR beta chains were confirmed in vitro to be specific for cytomegalovirus antigens. In the study, around 150 TCR beta chains were listed as associated with cytomegalovirus. A later analysis associated about 18,000 TCR beta sequences with specific HLA alleles at a false discovery rate of 0.05. A further reported finding was that TCR beta sequences accurately predicted the HLA-A and HLA-B alleles for most subjects in the first cohort. According to a later analysis, TCR association rates differed among HLA loci, with DRB1 alleles showing the most associated TCRs and HLA-C alleles showing the fewest. In a later genetic analysis, fewer N-insertions in productive TCRs were reported among donors in an Asian-associated ancestry cluster than the approximately 630-donor mean. The sequencing pipeline was judged likely to have produced a cluster of highly shared sequence variants as a technical artifact. The classifier was reported to diagnose cytomegalovirus status with high specificity and sensitivity in both the original cohort and the validation cohort. Immune exposure information for the cohort was limited to CMV serostatus. Broadly in line with IMGT annotations, most TCR beta V segments showed up in productive rearrangements about 87% or about 30% of the time in an earlier analysis of approximately 640 of the donors. Some IMGT-functional V segments, including TRBV6-2 and TRBV6-3, could not be distinguished by the 87-base-pair reads and were therefore excluded. While some public TCRs were present in many individuals, most TCR sequences turned up only very rarely across donors. Strong co-occurrence of HLA alleles, especially DR and DQ, made assigning TCR associations to individual alleles difficult. In this cohort, only TCR beta chains were sequenced, and detectable features were limited by the absence of alpha or paired-chain data. The authors suggested that the approach could potentially be generalized to other disease states and immunological phenotypes. Presence/absence analyses assumed roughly uniform sequencing depth across donors, an assumption that may not hold. Because HLA typing was missing for some donors at each locus, association tests included only the typed subset.

This clone was detected a few times. The antigen it binds to is not known. No base-level quality is on record; no much larger clone is a single base apart. This clonotype was sampled from a human donor in good health. Specimen: PBMCs. This receptor chain uses TRBV5-1 and TRBJ2-3; 7 bases in between match TRBD1. The CDR3 loop reads CASSLLGQLTDTQYF. Here is the DNA: TGCGCCAGCAGCTTGCTGGGACAGCTAACAGATACGCAGTATTTT.